Below are 22 T cell receptor beta chains sequenced from a single sample in a study of T cell changes during pregnancy in multiple sclerosis. The method was immunoSEQ multiplex PCR; TCRdb's version includes in-frame clones alone and lacks a portion of them. Found here are some 110,000 clones, roughly 90% of them singletons; the top ten hold 1.5% to 2%. Sequenced material: peripheral blood, taken after pregnancy. These receptors all come from a female donor with multiple sclerosis, enrolled in a pregnancy study.

The chain is built from TRBV7-2 and TRBJ1-3, with D maybe TRBD1 (5 bases). V was cut by 0 bases and J by 6 bases, with 12 bases left in between. The CDR3 has 15 residues. From germline, CDR1 is SGHTA and CDR2 FQGNSA. The chain's CDR3 is CASSLAVGPENTIYF. The DNA for the CDR3 is TGTGCCAGCAGCTTAGCAGTGGGGCCGGAAAACACCATATATTTT. The full variable domain, rest sourced from reference TRBV7-2 and TRBJ1-3, is GAGVSQSPSNKVTEKGKDVELRCDPISGHTALYWYRQSLGQGLEFLIYFQGNSAPDKSGLPSDRFSAERTGGSVSTLTIQRTQQEDSAVYLCASSLAVGPENTIYFGEGSWLTVV.

The chain carries TRBV5-1 and TRBJ1-1; unclear D gene. Per germline, CDR1 SGHRS and CDR2 YFSETQ. V was clipped by 1 base and J by 3 bases, with 7 bases between them. CDR3 length: 13 residues. CDR3 amino acids: CASSLRRDTEAFF. The CDR3 DNA follows: TGCGCCAGCAGCTTGAGGAGGGACACTGAAGCTTTCTTT. The whole variable domain, remainder taken from reference TRBV5-1 and TRBJ1-1, is KAGVTQTPRYLIKTRGQQVTLSCSPISGHRSVSWYQQTPGQGLQFLFEYFSETQRNKGNFPGRFSGRQFSNSRSEMNVSTLELGDSALYLCASSLRRDTEAFFGQGTRLTVV.

This chain joins TRBV5-6 and TRBJ2-1, with 8 bases fitting TRBD2. The CDR3 length is 18 residues. The V gene end was trimmed by 1 base and the J gene end by 5 bases; junction bases not matched to a gene: 14. Germline values: CDR1 SGHDT, CDR2 YYEEEE. CDR3 DNA: TGTGCCAGCAGCTTGTTAATTGGGGCGGGGGGACATGACAATGAGCAGTTCTTC. This translates into CASSLLIGAGGHDNEQFF.

This sequence joins TRBV4-1 and TRBJ2-5; D is perhaps TRBD1 (6 bases). The CDR3 is 13 amino acids. The germline V gene encodes CDR1 MGHRA and CDR2 YSYEKL. Trimming cost V 1 base and J 4 bases, with 7 bases left between them. The CDR3 loop is CASSQAQGETQYF. In nucleotides, the CDR3 is TGCGCCAGCAGCCAAGCACAGGGAGAGACCCAGTACTTC.

The chain carries TRBV5-4 and TRBJ2-4, with a possible D match to TRBD1 (7 bases). Germline V gene sequence: CDR1 SGHNT, CDR2 YYREEE (reference sequence). CDR3 length equals 17 residues. The V and J ends lost 3 bases and 0 bases respectively, with 16 bases between them. The CDR3 DNA follows: TGTGCCAGCAGCTCGGGGGACAGTGAAAGAGCCAAAAACATTCAGTACTTC. Amino acid sequence: CASSSGDSERAKNIQYF.

The chain uses TRBV5-4 and TRBJ1-4; TRBD1 might be the D (5 bases). The V end lost 4 bases, the J end lost 10 bases, and 17 bases lay between the germline ends. This CDR3 comprises 14 residues. Per germline, CDR1 SGHNT and CDR2 YYREEE (reference sequence). The CDR3 nucleotides are TGTGCCAGCAGCCCTGACAGAGAGCCTCGAAAACTGTTTTTT. It yields the protein CASSPDREPRKLFF.

The chain combines TRBV2 with TRBJ1-5, with no clear D. V was cut by 4 bases and J by 3 bases, with 4 bases left in between. In germline, CDR1 is SNHLY, CDR2 FYNNEI. There are 12 residues in the CDR3. CDR3 bases: TGTGCCAGCAGTGTACTCAATCAGCCCCAGCATTTT. Protein sequence: CASSVLNQPQHF. The variable domain in full, completed from reference TRBV2 and TRBJ1-5, reads EPEVTQTPSHQVTQMGQEVILRCVPISNHLYFYWYRQILGQKVEFLVSFYNNEISEKSEIFDDQFSVERPDGSNFTLKIRSTKLEDSAMYFCASSVLNQPQHFGDGTRLSIL.

This clone was counted once. J is TRBJ1-2 and V is TRBV2, with D perhaps TRBD1 (6 bases). Germline lookup yields CDR1 SNHLY and CDR2 FYNNEI. V was trimmed by 4 bases and J by 3 bases, leaving 6 bases between them. The CDR3 is 12 residues long. The CDR3 region is CASSGTDYGYTF. As DNA, the CDR3 is TGTGCCAGCAGTGGGACAGACTATGGCTACACCTTC. Using reference TRBV2 and TRBJ1-2 for the parts outside the CDR3, the full variable domain is EPEVTQTPSHQVTQMGQEVILRCVPISNHLYFYWYRQILGQKVEFLVSFYNNEISEKSEIFDDQFSVERPDGSNFTLKIRSTKLEDSAMYFCASSGTDYGYTFGSGTRLTVV.

The CDR3: CASSQDGTSGAFNEQFF. DNA of the CDR3: TGTGCCAGCAGCCAAGACGGGACTAGCGGGGCGTTCAATGAGCAGTTCTTC. The rearrangement links TRBV4-2 to TRBJ2-1, with 13 positions matching TRBD2. Germline loops: CDR1 LGHNA, CDR2 YNFKEQ. The junction had 5 bases not matched to a gene; V was cut back by 0 bases and J by 6 bases. CDR3 length equals 17 residues.

The chain combines TRBV2 with TRBJ1-4; 9 nucleotides match TRBD1. V shed 4 bases and J 6 bases; nucleotides not matched to a gene: 15. Looked up from germline, CDR1 is SNHLY and CDR2 is FYNNEI. The CDR3 length is 18 residues. CDR3 coding DNA: TGTGCCAGCAGTGCCTATTCTACCCGGGACAGGGAGGATGAAAAACTGTTTTTT. It specifies CASSAYSTRDREDEKLFF.

The chain employs TRBV4-2 and TRBJ2-7; TRBD2 aligns across 16 bases. After removal of 1 base from V and 2 bases from J, the junction contained 14 bases not matched to a gene. Germline CDR1 is LGHNA and CDR2 is YNFKEQ. The CDR3 totals 21 residues. This chain's CDR3 is CASSQAHLGTSGGARPYEQYF. The DNA for the CDR3 is TGTGCCAGCAGCCAAGCTCACTTAGGGACTAGCGGGGGGGCCCGTCCCTACGAGCAGTACTTC.

The chain carries TRBV6-6 and TRBJ1-3; D might be TRBD1 (6 bases). The germline V gene encodes CDR1 MNHNY and CDR2 SVGAGI (reference sequence). The CDR3 has 14 residues. V was trimmed by 0 bases and J by 4 bases, leaving 7 bases between them. CDR3 bases: TGTGCCAGCAGTTACTCAGGGGGAGGAAACACCATATATTTT. It specifies CASSYSGGGNTIYF.

V usage is TRBV5-6 and J usage is TRBJ1-2; 11 bases are shared with TRBD1. There are 14 residues in the CDR3. Losses at the gene ends were 3 bases for V and 8 bases for J; bases not matched to a gene: 6. Germline V gives CDR1 SGHDT, CDR2 YYEEEE. The CDR3 sequence is CASSYGQGARGYTF. Here the CDR3 DNA reads TGTGCCAGCAGCTACGGACAGGGGGCCAGGGGCTACACCTTC.

V usage is TRBV9 and J usage is TRBJ2-1; 7 bases fit TRBD1. Germline trimming cut 5 bases from V and 3 bases from J; bases unmatched to any gene: 14. Per the germline V gene, CDR1 is SGDLS and CDR2 is YYNGEE. The length of the CDR3 is 17 residues. The CDR3 nucleotides read TGTGCCAGCAGTCCCCTAGGGGGCCTTACGGGCTACAATGAGCAGTTCTTC. The encoded protein is CASSPLGGLTGYNEQFF.

The gene calls are TRBV10-1 and TRBJ1-4, with D unresolved. V lost 3 bases and J 0 bases, leaving 5 bases between the germline ends. The CDR3 totals 14 residues. CDR1 is WNHNN and CDR2 is SYGVQD in the germline V gene (reference sequence). The CDR3 nucleotides read TGCGCCAGCAGTGATCCTGCAACTAATGAAAAACTGTTTTTT. This codes for CASSDPATNEKLFF.

This chain links TRBV5-1 with TRBJ2-3; possible D gene TRBD1, 5 bases. Germline V lookup: CDR1 SGHRS, CDR2 YFSETQ. The CDR3 spans 14 residues. The V end was cut by 1 base, the J end by 3 bases, with 9 bases between. Here the CDR3 DNA reads TGCGCCAGCAGCTTGATCCCAGGGACAGATACGCAGTATTTT. Translated, it gives CASSLIPGTDTQYF.

The chain joins TRBV7-2 to TRBJ2-1, with D unresolved. CDR1 is SGHTA and CDR2 is FQGNSA in the germline V gene. V was pared by 0 bases and J by 8 bases, with 17 bases between. This CDR3 contains 16 residues. The CDR3 DNA is TGTGCCAGCAGCTTAGCGACGACTCCCCCGGTACATGAGCAGTTCTTC. It specifies CASSLATTPPVHEQFF.

The V gene is TRBV6-4, the J gene TRBJ2-4; 9 bases match TRBD1. The V and J ends lost 6 bases and 4 bases, in that order; junction bases with no gene match: 7. The CDR3 has 15 residues. CDR1 and CDR2 from the germline V gene are MRHNA and SNTAGT. The CDR3 DNA is TGTGCCAGCAGCCAAACGGGACAGGGTAAAAACATTCAGTACTTC. Amino acids: CASSQTGQGKNIQYF.

This chain uses TRBV23-1 with TRBJ1-6; D unresolved. TRBV23-1 is assigned to the ORF class and has an uncertain function. Between the trimmed V and J ends, which lost 10 bases and 6 bases, there was a span of 19 bases. CDR3 length equals 15 residues. CDR3 protein: CATKRREAVNSPLHF. The DNA of the CDR3 is TGCGCCACCAAGAGGAGGGAAGCCGTTAATTCACCCCTCCACTTT.

The rearrangement links TRBV2 to TRBJ1-2, with TRBD1 as a possible D gene (5 bases). CDR1 is SNHLY, CDR2 FYNNEI, per germline. Trimming removed 0 bases at V and 10 bases at J, with 15 bases between. The CDR3 runs 14 residues. Here the CDR3 reads CASSEAWRDLPYTF. CDR3 nucleotide sequence: TGTGCCAGCAGTGAAGCGTGGCGGGACCTCCCCTACACCTTC. The full variable domain, its missing parts supplied by reference TRBV2 and TRBJ1-2, is EPEVTQTPSHQVTQMGQEVILRCVPISNHLYFYWYRQILGQKVEFLVSFYNNEISEKSEIFDDQFSVERPDGSNFTLKIRSTKLEDSAMYFCASSEAWRDLPYTFGSGTRLTVV.

The chain couples TRBV30 to TRBJ1-1, with TRBD1 matching 10 bases. V lost 1 base, J lost 6 bases, and 11 bases stayed unmatched. Germline lookup yields CDR1 GTSNPN and CDR2 SVGIG (reference sequence). CDR3 length equals 16 residues. In nucleotides, the CDR3 is TGTGCCTGGAGTGAAAACCAGGGACAGGGGACAGCTGAAGCTTTCTTT. Translating it yields CAWSENQGQGTAEAFF.

V gene TRBV7-2 combines with J gene TRBJ1-6, with TRBD1 matching over 7 bases. Trimming cost V 5 bases and J 7 bases; bases outside gene matches: 8. The germline V gene encodes CDR1 SGHTA and CDR2 FQGNSA. The CDR3 is 15 residues long. CDR3: CASSARQGLNSPLHF. DNA of the CDR3: TGTGCCAGCAGCGCCAGACAGGGATTGAATTCACCCCTCCACTTT.